The 25 T cell receptor beta chains below were found in one sample sequenced in a study of siplizumab effects on memory and regulatory T cells. Produced via immunoSEQ multiplex PCR; TCRdb's table is partial and in-frame only. The profile shows some 100,000 clones, 90% to 95% of them singletons. The sequencing input was non-Treg CD4+ T cells sorted from blood. These receptors originate from a human donor in good health.

The rearrangement uses TRBV2 and TRBJ1-1; D is unresolved. Germline V CDR1 and CDR2: SNHLY, FYNNEI. V lost 9 bases and J 6 bases, leaving 8 bases between the germline ends. CDR3 length: 10 amino acids. The CDR3 sequence is CARADAEAFF. For the CDR3, the DNA is TGTGCCAGAGCCGACGCTGAAGCTTTCTTT. Drawing the rest from reference TRBV2 and TRBJ1-1, the complete variable domain is EPEVTQTPSHQVTQMGQEVILRCVPISNHLYFYWYRQILGQKVEFLVSFYNNEISEKSEIFDDQFSVERPDGSNFTLKIRSTKLEDSAMYFCARADAEAFFGQGTRLTVV.

The chain carries TRBV12-5 and TRBJ2-5, with D perhaps TRBD1 (5 bases). The end of the DNA fits TRBJ2-7 better, so the J call may be wrong. The CDR3 runs 12 residues. The V gene's germline CDR1 is LGHNT and CDR2 FRNRAP. The CDR3 spells CASALQVYEQYF. The DNA for the CDR3 is TGTGCTAGTGCCCTACAGGTTTACGAGCAGTACTTC.

This rearrangement joins TRBV5-4 to TRBJ2-5, with D possibly being TRBD2 (6 bases). From germline, CDR1 is SGHNT and CDR2 YYREEE (reference sequence). The V and J ends lost 4 bases and 1 base respectively, with 17 bases between them. The CDR3 spans 16 residues. Here the CDR3 reads CASSLRSAGSQETQYF. The DNA of the CDR3 is TGTGCCAGCAGCCTTCGATCGGCGGGGTCCCAAGAGACCCAGTACTTC.

The chain couples TRBV5-1 to TRBJ1-5; a weak D match, TRBD1 (5 bases). The CDR3 is 14 residues long. V shed 0 bases and J shed 5 bases, with 9 bases lying between them. Germline V gives CDR1 SGHRS, CDR2 YFSETQ. CDR3 bases: TGCGCCAGCAGCTTGGATGGGGGGGATCAGCCCCAGCATTTT. This translates into CASSLDGGDQPQHF.

This clone appeared once. This rearrangement joins TRBV7-2 to TRBJ2-1, with D perhaps TRBD2 (6 bases). In germline, CDR1 is SGHTA, CDR2 FQGNSA. The ends were cut back, 5 bases at V and 0 bases at J, with 17 bases in the middle. This CDR3 region has 17 residues. The CDR3 reads CASSIKGIGGSYNEQFF. For the CDR3, the DNA is TGTGCCAGCAGCATAAAAGGGATCGGGGGCTCCTACAATGAGCAGTTCTTC.

The chain combines TRBV5-1 with TRBJ1-1, with 11 bases aligning to TRBD1. V lost 8 bases, J lost 3 bases, and 12 bases stayed unmatched. The CDR3 is made up of 16 amino acids. Germline CDR1 reads SGHRS; CDR2 reads YFSETQ. Here the CDR3 DNA reads TGCGCCAGTAACTCGCCGGGACAGGGGGTGGACACTGAAGCTTTCTTT. It specifies CASNSPGQGVDTEAFF.

The genes are TRBV6-1 and TRBJ1-1; no firm D call. CDR1 is MNHNS and CDR2 is SASEGT in the germline V gene. The CDR3 runs 13 residues. V was clipped by 4 bases and J by 1 base, with 7 bases between them. In DNA form, the CDR3 reads TGTGCCAGCAGTGGACATGGGAACACTGAAGCTTTCTTT. Translated: CASSGHGNTEAFF.

This rearrangement joins TRBV6-1 to TRBJ1-1; perhaps TRBD1 as D (5 bases). Germline CDR1 reads MNHNS; CDR2 reads SASEGT. Trimming stripped 3 bases from V and 6 bases from J, with 20 bases between. The CDR3 runs to 16 residues. The CDR3 coding sequence is TGTGCCAGCAGTGATAGGGCAGGGAAATTGAATGCTGAAGCTTTCTTT. Protein sequence: CASSDRAGKLNAEAFF.

This clone was detected only once. V and J are TRBV15 and TRBJ2-1, with D possibly TRBD1 on 6 matching bases. The CDR3 contains 16 residues. Germline assignment: CDR1 LNHNV and CDR2 YYDKDF (reference sequence). Trimming took 1 base from V and 2 from J, leaving 12 bases between them. The CDR3 protein is CATSRVGGPPYNEQFF. In DNA, the CDR3 is TGTGCCACCAGCAGAGTAGGGGGACCCCCCTACAATGAGCAGTTCTTC.

CDR3 protein: CASSLETFVTDTQYF. CDR3 coding DNA: TGCGCCAGCAGCTTGGAGACCTTTGTCACAGATACGCAGTATTTT. This rearrangement joins TRBV5-1 to TRBJ2-3; D not certain. The CDR3 loop spans 15 amino acids. CDR1 is SGHRS and CDR2 is YFSETQ in the germline V gene. Trimming removed 0 bases at V and 2 bases at J, with 10 bases between.

Concerning this clone: An end of the junction differs from the germline gene, which may be a read error. The chain carries TRBV7-3 and TRBJ2-7; 8 nucleotides match TRBD1. This CDR3 spans 13 amino acids. Germline values: CDR1 SGHTA, CDR2 FQGTGA. The CDR3: CASSVTGGYEQYF. Here the CDR3 DNA reads TGTGCCAGCAGCGTAACAGGGGGATACGAGCAGTACTTC.

V gene TRBV19 combines with J gene TRBJ2-7; 8 positions match TRBD1. The CDR3 totals 15 residues. The junction had 6 bases not matched to a gene; V was cut back by 5 bases and J by 0 bases. CDR1 and CDR2 (germline): LNHDA, SQIVND (reference sequence). The CDR3 sequence: CASSYVGQGSYEQYF. CDR3 nucleotides: TGTGCCAGTAGTTACGTAGGACAGGGCTCCTACGAGCAGTACTTC.

V usage is TRBV11-2 and J usage is TRBJ2-7; D is unresolved. Per the germline V gene, CDR1 is SGHAT and CDR2 is FQNNGV. V was shortened by 0 bases and J by 5 bases, with 8 bases between the two germline ends. CDR3 size: 13 residues. CDR3: CASSLDRGHEQYF. DNA of the CDR3: TGTGCCAGCAGCTTAGATCGCGGCCACGAGCAGTACTTC.

The chain employs TRBV5-6 and TRBJ2-5, with D possibly matching TRBD2 (5 bases). Trimming took 4 bases from V and 1 from J, leaving 14 bases between them. The length of the CDR3 is 15 residues. The germline gives CDR1 SGHDT, CDR2 YYEEEE. The CDR3 protein is CASSPFGSGQETQYF. CDR3 nucleotide sequence: TGTGCCAGCAGCCCCTTTGGGAGCGGCCAAGAGACCCAGTACTTC.

V gene TRBV2 combines with J gene TRBJ2-5, with D tentatively TRBD1 or TRBD2 (7 bases each). The germline V and J ends were trimmed by 8 bases and 5 bases, with 18 bases remaining between them. The CDR3 totals 14 residues. Germline CDR1 reads SNHLY; CDR2 reads FYNNEI. The CDR3 DNA is TGTGCCAGCCAGGGGGGGACCCTGAGGGAGACCCAGTACTTC. Protein: CASQGGTLRETQYF.

In nucleotides, the CDR3 is TGTGCCAGCAGCTTAGCAGGGACGACCTACGAGCAGTACTTC. It specifies CASSLAGTTYEQYF. The chain uses TRBV7-2 and TRBJ2-7, with D perhaps TRBD1 or TRBD2 (5 bases each). Trimming took off 0 bases at V and 2 bases at J, with 8 bases between the two ends. Germline CDR1 is SGHTA and CDR2 is FQGNSA. CDR3 length: 14 amino acids. The full variable domain, in which reference TRBV7-2 and TRBJ2-7 provide the parts outside the CDR3, is GAGVSQSPSNKVTEKGKDVELRCDPISGHTALYWYRQSLGQGLEFLIYFQGNSAPDKSGLPSDRFSAERTGGSVSTLTIQRTQQEDSAVYLCASSLAGTTYEQYFGPGTRLTVT.

The rearrangement uses TRBV2 and TRBJ2-7, with 11 nucleotides matching TRBD1. J was trimmed by 6 bases and V by 4 bases; bases with no gene match: 2. The germline V gene encodes CDR1 SNHLY and CDR2 FYNNEI. The CDR3 has 13 amino acids. CDR3 region: CASSAGTGGEQYF. The CDR3 DNA reads as TGTGCCAGCAGTGCCGGGACAGGGGGCGAGCAGTACTTC.

This chain connects TRBV5-1 to TRBJ2-2; 16 bases agree with TRBD2. Germline V lookup: CDR1 SGHRS, CDR2 YFSETQ. This CDR3 region has 17 residues. J gave up 6 bases and V 4 bases, and 6 bases lay outside the gene matches. CDR3 sequence (DNA): TGCGCCAGCAGCAGGCCCGGGACTAGCGGGGGGGCCGGGGAGCTGTTTTTT. The encoded protein is CASSRPGTSGGAGELFF.

The chain carries TRBV19 and TRBJ2-7; 8 bases fit TRBD1. Germline CDR1 reads LNHDA; CDR2 reads SQIVND (reference sequence). The junction had 1 base not matched to a gene; V was cut back by 3 bases and J by 3 bases. The CDR3 sequence is 13 residues long. In DNA form, the CDR3 reads TGTGCCAGTAGTATGGACAGGGACTACGAGCAGTACTTC. It encodes CASSMDRDYEQYF.

The V call is TRBV5-4, the J call TRBJ2-7; D perhaps matches TRBD1 (5 bases). Trimming cost V 1 base and J 3 bases, with 11 bases left between them. The germline V gene encodes CDR1 SGHNT and CDR2 YYREEE (reference sequence). The CDR3 is 14 residues long. In DNA form, the CDR3 reads TGTGCCAGCAGCTTGAAGACCAGGGACTACGAGCAGTACTTC. As protein: CASSLKTRDYEQYF.

This rearrangement joins TRBV7-3 to TRBJ2-7; 8 positions match TRBD2. There are 15 residues in the CDR3. V shed 1 base, J shed 3 bases, and the junction held 5 bases outside the gene matches. The V gene's germline CDR1 is SGHTA and CDR2 FQGTGA. The CDR3: CASSLIPAGDYEQYF. The CDR3 nucleotides read TGTGCCAGCAGCTTAATTCCAGCGGGGGACTACGAGCAGTACTTC.

The V call is TRBV10-3, the J call TRBJ1-1; the D gene is possibly TRBD1 (5 bases). V lost 2 bases and J lost 3, with 10 bases in between. Germline assignment: CDR1 ENHRY and CDR2 SYGVKD. This CDR3 comprises 14 residues. CDR3 nucleotides: TGTGCCATCAGTGAGAGGGGAGGGGACACTGAAGCTTTCTTT. Amino acids: CAISERGGDTEAFF.

The chain recombines TRBV19 with TRBJ1-5, with 8 bases lining up with TRBD1. The V segment lost 7 bases and the J segment 7 bases; nucleotides outside the gene matches: 9. Germline CDR1 LNHDA, CDR2 SQIVND (reference sequence). This CDR3 region has 14 residues. The DNA of the CDR3 is TGTGCCAGTAAGTTTAACAGGGGGGACCAGCCCCAGCATTTT. It specifies CASKFNRGDQPQHF.

The table lists this clone with a count of one. The V and J genes are TRBV28 and TRBJ1-2; D uncertain. CDR3 size: 12 residues. Trimming took off 7 bases at V and 7 bases at J, with 13 bases between the two ends. In germline, CDR1 is MDHEN, CDR2 SYDVKM. The CDR3 DNA reads TGTGCCAGCATCGGCCTAGAGAGTGGCTACACCTTC. This sequence encodes CASIGLESGYTF.

The chain uses TRBV7-2 and TRBJ1-5; D is unclear. V was pared by 5 bases and J by 9 bases, with 17 bases between. The CDR3 length is 14 residues. Per germline, CDR1 SGHTA and CDR2 FQGNSA. The CDR3 DNA is TGTGCCAGCAGCGTCGGGCTACCCGGAAGGCCCCAGCATTTT. Translating gives CASSVGLPGRPQHF.